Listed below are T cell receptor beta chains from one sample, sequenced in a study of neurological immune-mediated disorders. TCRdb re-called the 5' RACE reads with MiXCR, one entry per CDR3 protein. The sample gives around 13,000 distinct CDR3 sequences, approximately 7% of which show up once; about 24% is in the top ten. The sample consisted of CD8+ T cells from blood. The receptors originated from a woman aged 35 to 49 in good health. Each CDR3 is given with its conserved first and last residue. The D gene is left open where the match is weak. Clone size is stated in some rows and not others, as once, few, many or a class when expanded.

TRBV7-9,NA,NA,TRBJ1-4,CASSLVGDEKLFF,TGTGCCAGCAGCTTAGTAGGGGATGAAAAACTGTTTTTT
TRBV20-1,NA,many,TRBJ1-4,CSASWDEKLFF,TGCAGTGCTAGTTGGGATGAAAAACTGTTTTTT
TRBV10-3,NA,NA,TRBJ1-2,CAISESVGRAASYGYTF,TGTGCCATCAGTGAGTCGGTAGGGAGGGCGGCATCCTATGGCTACACCTTC
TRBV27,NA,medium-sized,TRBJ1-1,CASSFGGSLYTEAFF,TGTGCCAGCAGTTTTGGGGGCAGCCTTTACACTGAAGCTTTCTTT
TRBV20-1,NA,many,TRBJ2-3,CSAFQGGELTQYF,TGCAGTGCTTTCCAGGGGGGGGAGTTGACGCAGTATTTT
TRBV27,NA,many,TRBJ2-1,CASSLNHEQFF,TGTGCCAGCAGTTTAAACCATGAGCAGTTCTTC
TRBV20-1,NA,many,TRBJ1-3,CSARDGSNSGNTIYF,TGCAGTGCTAGAGATGGTAGTAACTCTGGAAACACCATATATTTT
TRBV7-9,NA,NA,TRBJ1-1,CASSFVYLAEAFF,TGTGCCAGCAGCTTCGTGTATCTGGCTGAAGCTTTCTTT
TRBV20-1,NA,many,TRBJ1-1,CSADQGNEAFF,TGCAGTGCGGATCAGGGGAACGAAGCTTTCTTT
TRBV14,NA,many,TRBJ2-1,CASSQVTGTNEQFF,TGTGCCAGCAGCCAAGTTACAGGTACTAACGAGCAGTTCTTC
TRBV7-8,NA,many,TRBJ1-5,CASSLVVNQPQHF,TGTGCCAGCAGCTTAGTAGTTAATCAGCCCCAGCATTTT
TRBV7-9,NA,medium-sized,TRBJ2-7,CASSTQVTYEQYF,TGTGCCAGCAGTACCCAGGTTACCTACGAGCAGTACTTC
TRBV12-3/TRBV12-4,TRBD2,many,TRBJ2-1,CASSWGLAGLSYNEQFF,TGTGCCAGCAGCTGGGGGCTAGCGGGCCTATCCTACAATGAGCAGTTCTTC
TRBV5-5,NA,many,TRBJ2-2,CASSGFNTGELFF,TGTGCCAGTTCGGGTTTCAACACCGGGGAGCTGTTTTTT
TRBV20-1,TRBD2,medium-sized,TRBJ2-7,CSANMGLAGGFTYEQYF,TGCAGTGCTAACATGGGACTAGCGGGGGGGTTCACCTACGAGCAGTACTTC
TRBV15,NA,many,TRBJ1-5,CATSEPGRVADQPQHF,TGTGCCACCAGCGAACCAGGTCGGGTGGCGGATCAGCCCCAGCATTTT
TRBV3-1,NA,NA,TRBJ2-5,CASREWESETQYF,TGTGCCAGCAGGGAATGGGAGTCGGAGACCCAGTACTTC
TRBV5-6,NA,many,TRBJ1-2,CASSQGLDTYGYTF,TGTGCCAGCAGCCAAGGGCTCGACACGTATGGCTACACCTTC
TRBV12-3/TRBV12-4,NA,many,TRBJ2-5,CASSPGRETQYF,TGTGCCAGCTCCCCGGGGAGAGAGACCCAGTACTTC
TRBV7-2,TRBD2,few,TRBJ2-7,CASSLLAGWNEQYF,TGTGCCAGCAGCCTCCTAGCGGGATGGAACGAGCAGTACTTC
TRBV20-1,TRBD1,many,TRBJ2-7,CSASGSTGHAYEQYF,TGCAGTGCTAGCGGTTCGACAGGGCATGCCTACGAGCAGTACTTC
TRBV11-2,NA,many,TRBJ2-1,CASSGTHGYNEQFF,TGTGCCAGCAGCGGGACTCATGGGTACAATGAGCAGTTCTTC
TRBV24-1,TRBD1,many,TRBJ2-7,CATSDSSQGAKQYF,TGTGCCACCAGTGATTCCTCCCAGGGGGCAAAGCAGTACTTC
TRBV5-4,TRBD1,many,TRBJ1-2,CASSPYDRGVYGYTF,TGTGCCAGCAGCCCCTACGACAGGGGGGTCTATGGCTACACCTTC
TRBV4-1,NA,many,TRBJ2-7,CASSQISVEGGSYEQYF,TGCGCCAGCAGCCAAATTTCTGTGGAGGGTGGTTCCTACGAGCAGTACTTC
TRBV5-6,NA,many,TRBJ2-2,CASSLVAGDTGELFF,TGTGCCAGCAGCTTGGTCGCAGGGGACACCGGGGAGCTGTTTTTT
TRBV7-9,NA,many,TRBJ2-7,CASSPLGEPNEQYF,TGTGCCAGCAGCCCCCTCGGGGAACCAAACGAGCAGTACTTC
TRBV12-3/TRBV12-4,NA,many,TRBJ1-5,CASSLRTGVVDPQHF,TGTGCCAGCAGTCTTCGGACGGGGGTGGTTGATCCCCAGCATTTT
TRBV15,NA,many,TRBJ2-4,CATSRDKWTDIQYF,TGTGCCACCAGCAGAGATAAGTGGACGGACATTCAGTACTTC
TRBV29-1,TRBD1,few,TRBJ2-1,CSVAGTGKPYNEQFF,TGCAGCGTTGCCGGGACAGGAAAGCCCTACAATGAGCAGTTCTTC
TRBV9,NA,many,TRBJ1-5,CASSIDGQDHQPQHF,TGTGCCAGCAGCATCGATGGTCAGGATCATCAGCCCCAGCATTTT
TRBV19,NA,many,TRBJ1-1,CASSISGLATEAFF,TGTGCCAGTAGTATAAGTGGGCTAGCCACTGAAGCTTTCTTT
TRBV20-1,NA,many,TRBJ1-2,CSARGQANYGYTF,TGCAGTGCTAGAGGTCAGGCTAACTATGGCTACACCTTC
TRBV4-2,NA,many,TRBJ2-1,CASGTRDFRYNEQFF,TGTGCCAGCGGTACCCGGGACTTCCGGTACAATGAGCAGTTCTTC
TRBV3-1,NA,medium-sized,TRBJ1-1,CASSQDYAVNTEAFF,TGTGCCAGCAGCCAAGATTACGCCGTGAACACTGAAGCTTTCTTT
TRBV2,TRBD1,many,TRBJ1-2,CASPRGATGAESYGYTF,TGTGCCAGCCCTAGGGGGGCCACAGGGGCGGAGAGCTATGGCTACACCTTC
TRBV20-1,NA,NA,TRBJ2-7,CSAKSILNYEQYF,TGCAGTGCTAAAAGTATACTAAACTACGAGCAGTACTTC
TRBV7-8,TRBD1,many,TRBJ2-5,CASSITGGIMETQYF,TGTGCCAGCAGCATCACAGGGGGCATTATGGAGACCCAGTACTTC
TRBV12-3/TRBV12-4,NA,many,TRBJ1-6,CASSLGSAYSPLHF,TGTGCCAGCAGTTTGGGCTCAGCATACTCACCCCTCCACTTT
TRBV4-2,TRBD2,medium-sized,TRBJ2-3,CASSQELASGFNTDTQYF,TGTGCCAGCAGCCAAGAGTTGGCTAGCGGATTCAACACAGATACGCAGTATTTT
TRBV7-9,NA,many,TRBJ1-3,CASPDSGNTIYF,TGTGCCAGCCCAGACTCTGGAAACACCATATATTTT
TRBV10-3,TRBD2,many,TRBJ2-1,CAISESTSGVNNEQFF,TGTGCCATCAGTGAGTCGACTAGCGGGGTCAACAATGAGCAGTTCTTC